This T cell receptor (beta chain) was sequenced for a study of response to subunit inactivated influenza vaccine. Study-wide results and caveats: The study's authors posited that every seasonal influenza vaccination enlists few new T cells.

From the RT-PCR reads, TCRdb called clonotypes with MiXCR, one entry per CDR3 protein. The sample lists approximately 700,000 distinct CDR3 sequences, about 15% occurring once. V trimming: 4 bases; J trimming: 2 bases; junction bases outside the gene matches: 6. CDR1 is SGHRS, CDR2 YFSETQ, per germline. CDR3 length: 15 amino acids. On this clonotype itself: Its antigen remains unknown.

This TCR derives from a man aged 50 to 60 who received an inactivated influenza vaccine. The sequencing used PBMCs from blood, collected roughly 15 days before vaccination. This rearrangement joins TRBV5-1 to TRBJ2-3; 8 bases map to TRBD1. The chain's CDR3 is CASSDGQGVTDTQYF. The CDR3 DNA reads TGCGCCAGCAGCGACGGACAGGGCGTCACAGATACGCAGTATTTT.